These T cell receptor beta chains were read from a single sample in a study of T cell responses to AZD1222 COVID-19 vaccine. The data were produced by immunoSEQ multiplex PCR, yet TCRdb's version contains in-frame clones alone and is incomplete. This repertoire shows roughly 100,000 clones, more than 75% found once; its top ten account for 4% to 6%. The sample here was peripheral blood, taken on day 0 of AZD1222 vaccination. All receptors come from an adult in good health. Both conserved end residues are part of each CDR3. D genes are given only for firm matches. Only some rows state a clone size, as once, few, many or a class for expanded clones.

J: TRBJ2-2; size: .; V: TRBV5-1; D: .; CDR3: CASSLGQLDTGELFF; DNA: TGCGCCAGCAGCTTGGGCCAGCTGGACACCGGGGAGCTGTTTTTT
J: TRBJ1-2; size: once; V: TRBV6-2/TRBV6-3; D: .; CDR3: CASSYMSVSGGYTF; DNA: TGTGCCAGCAGTTATATGTCGGTTTCGGGAGGCTACACCTTC
J: TRBJ2-3; size: .; V: TRBV5-4; D: TRBD2; CDR3: CASSFRTSGDSSTDTQYF; DNA: TGTGCCAGCAGCTTTAGGACTAGCGGCGACTCTAGCACAGATACGCAGTATTTT
J: TRBJ1-2; size: few; V: TRBV10-3; D: .; CDR3: CAIRRAEGTVYGYTF; DNA: TGTGCCATCAGACGGGCGGAAGGGACGGTCTATGGCTACACCTTC
J: TRBJ1-1; size: .; V: TRBV5-1; D: TRBD1; CDR3: CASSGRTGGDTEAFF; DNA: TGCGCCAGCAGCGGGCGGACAGGGGGGGACACTGAAGCTTTCTTT
J: TRBJ2-2; size: .; V: TRBV6-5; D: TRBD2; CDR3: CASTRDGRSGELFF; DNA: TGTGCCAGCACCAGGGACGGGAGGAGCGGGGAGCTGTTTTTT
J: TRBJ2-5; size: .; V: TRBV6-6; D: .; CDR3: CASSYSETEETQYF; DNA: TGTGCCAGCAGTTACTCGGAGACTGAAGAGACCCAGTACTTC
J: TRBJ1-5; size: .; V: TRBV6-1; D: TRBD1; CDR3: CASSEAQDRVLWGQPQHF; DNA: TGTGCCAGCAGTGAAGCACAGGACAGGGTTCTTTGGGGTCAGCCCCAGCATTTT
J: TRBJ2-7; size: .; V: TRBV5-4; D: .; CDR3: CASSLRAGPSYEQYF; DNA: TGTGCCAGCAGCTTGCGTGCAGGTCCCTCCTACGAGCAGTACTTC
J: TRBJ1-6; size: few; V: TRBV7-9; D: .; CDR3: CASSLVSAYNSPLHF; DNA: TGTGCCAGCAGCTTAGTGTCGGCTTATAATTCACCCCTCCACTTT
J: TRBJ2-5; size: .; V: TRBV3-1/TRBV3-2; D: TRBD1; CDR3: CASSRRTGGLGETQYF; DNA: TGTGCCAGCAGCCGGCGGACAGGGGGTTTGGGAGAGACCCAGTACTTC
J: TRBJ2-5; size: once; V: TRBV19; D: TRBD1; CDR3: CASSPRQGQETQYF; DNA: TGTGCCAGTAGTCCCCGACAGGGCCAAGAGACCCAGTACTTC
J: TRBJ1-1; size: .; V: TRBV11-1; D: .; CDR3: CASSPQEGTEAFF; DNA: TGTGCCAGCAGCCCCCAAGAGGGCACTGAAGCTTTCTTT
J: TRBJ2-7; size: .; V: TRBV29-1; D: .; CDR3: CSVDKGGIEQYF; DNA: TGCAGCGTGGACAAGGGGGGAATCGAGCAGTACTTC
J: TRBJ2-1; size: .; V: TRBV27; D: .; CDR3: CASIFGDSYNEQFF; DNA: TGTGCCAGCATTTTTGGTGACTCCTACAATGAGCAGTTCTTC
J: TRBJ1-2; size: few; V: TRBV7-8; D: TRBD1; CDR3: CASSPRTGNYGYTF; DNA: TGTGCCAGCAGCCCCCGGACAGGAAACTATGGCTACACCTTC
J: TRBJ1-5; size: .; V: TRBV13; D: .; CDR3: CASSLGPGFNQPQHF; DNA: TGTGCCAGCAGCTTAGGGCCGGGGTTCAATCAGCCCCAGCATTTT
J: TRBJ2-7; size: few; V: TRBV11-1; D: TRBD2; CDR3: CASSPPGGRIYEQYF; DNA: TGTGCCAGCAGCCCACCGGGAGGCAGGATCTACGAGCAGTACTTC
J: TRBJ2-7; size: few; V: TRBV2; D: TRBD2; CDR3: CASGGGYEQYF; DNA: TGTGCGAGCGGGGGGGGATACGAGCAGTACTTC
J: TRBJ2-7; size: many; V: TRBV3-1/TRBV3-2; D: .; CDR3: CASSQWVSYEQYF; DNA: TGTGCCAGCAGCCAATGGGTTTCATACGAGCAGTACTTC
J: TRBJ1-1; size: .; V: TRBV18; D: .; CDR3: CASSPAVGVLRTEAFF; DNA: TGTGCCAGCTCACCGGCCGTAGGGGTCTTGAGGACTGAAGCTTTCTTT
J: TRBJ2-5; size: .; V: TRBV6-1; D: .; CDR3: CASSEGFGRGTQYF; DNA: TGTGCCAGCAGTGAAGGTTTCGGACGAGGGACCCAGTACTTC
J: TRBJ1-1; size: .; V: TRBV6-5; D: TRBD1; CDR3: CASSRQGTEAFF; DNA: TGTGCCAGCAGTCGACAGGGCACTGAAGCTTTCTTT
J: TRBJ1-5; size: .; V: TRBV6-5; D: .; CDR3: CASSSDGSNQPQHF; DNA: TGTGCCAGCAGCTCCGACGGTAGCAATCAGCCCCAGCATTTT
J: TRBJ2-1; size: .; V: TRBV5-1; D: .; CDR3: CASTLGGRGSYNEQFF; DNA: TGCGCCAGCACCTTAGGGGGGCGTGGGTCCTACAATGAGCAGTTCTTC
J: TRBJ1-1; size: once; V: TRBV5-6; D: .; CDR3: CASSSVGAQHTEAFF; DNA: TGTGCCAGCAGTTCGGTGGGGGCGCAGCACACTGAAGCTTTCTTT
J: TRBJ2-7; size: .; V: TRBV5-4; D: TRBD1; CDR3: CASSEGQGQGGEQYF; DNA: TGTGCCAGCAGCGAGGGACAGGGACAGGGGGGCGAGCAGTACTTC
J: TRBJ2-3; size: once; V: TRBV5-1; D: .; CDR3: CASSPDMSGYTQYF; DNA: TGCGCCAGCAGCCCGGACATGTCTGGGTATACGCAGTATTTT
J: TRBJ1-5; size: .; V: TRBV11-1; D: .; CDR3: CASSVNRDSQPQHF; DNA: TGTGCCAGCAGCGTAAATCGGGATTCTCAGCCCCAGCATTTT
J: TRBJ2-1; size: .; V: TRBV15; D: TRBD1; CDR3: CATSRVRQGTDEQFF; DNA: TGTGCCACCAGCAGGGTACGACAGGGGACCGATGAGCAGTTCTTC
J: TRBJ1-2; size: .; V: TRBV4-2; D: .; CDR3: CASSQGPGRQYTF; DNA: TGTGCCAGCAGCCAAGGCCCGGGGAGGCAATACACCTTC
J: TRBJ1-6; size: .; V: TRBV19; D: TRBD1; CDR3: CASSNRDSSYNSPLHF; DNA: TGTGCCAGTAGTAACCGGGACAGCTCCTATAATTCACCCCTCCACTTT
J: TRBJ1-3; size: .; V: TRBV18; D: .; CDR3: CASSPLTHSGNTIYF; DNA: TGTGCCAGCTCACCCCTGACACACTCTGGAAACACCATATATTTT
J: TRBJ1-2; size: .; V: TRBV9; D: .; CDR3: CASSVAETGLYGYTF; DNA: TGTGCCAGCAGCGTAGCCGAAACAGGTCTTTACGGCTACACCTTC
J: TRBJ1-3; size: .; V: TRBV5-1; D: .; CDR3: CASSDPRASGNTIYF; DNA: TGCGCCAGCAGCGACCCACGAGCCTCTGGAAACACCATATATTTT
J: TRBJ2-7; size: .; V: TRBV4-1; D: .; CDR3: CASSQTVDRSYEQYF; DNA: TGCGCCAGCAGCCAGACAGTAGACAGATCCTACGAGCAGTACTTC
J: TRBJ2-4; size: .; V: TRBV6-1; D: .; CDR3: CASSEAFGGNIQYF; DNA: TGTGCCAGCAGTGAAGCGTTCGGGGGAAACATTCAGTACTTC
J: TRBJ1-1; size: .; V: TRBV19; D: .; CDR3: CASSISRGTEAFF; DNA: TGTGCCAGTAGTATATCCAGGGGCACTGAAGCTTTCTTT
J: TRBJ1-3; size: .; V: TRBV7-3; D: .; CDR3: CASSRRGGLGNTIYF; DNA: TGTGCCAGCAGCCGACGTGGGGGCCTTGGAAACACCATATATTTT
J: TRBJ1-5; size: few; V: TRBV4-1; D: .; CDR3: CASSQDLRGNQPQHF; DNA: TGCGCCAGCAGCCAAGATCTGCGGGGCAATCAGCCCCAGCATTTT
J: TRBJ2-6; size: .; V: TRBV6-4; D: TRBD2; CDR3: CASSDSGGAGANVLTF; DNA: TGTGCCAGCAGTGACTCGGGAGGGGCTGGGGCCAACGTCCTGACTTTC
J: TRBJ2-7; size: .; V: TRBV19; D: TRBD1; CDR3: CASQGARREQYF; DNA: TGTGCCAGCCAGGGGGCGCGTCGCGAGCAGTACTTC
J: TRBJ1-2; size: few; V: TRBV5-6; D: .; CDR3: CASSFVGNGYTF; DNA: TGTGCCAGCAGCTTCGTTGGTAATGGCTACACCTTC
J: TRBJ1-1; size: .; V: TRBV5-4; D: .; CDR3: CASSLASGARTEAFF; DNA: TGTGCCAGCAGCTTGGCGTCTGGGGCGCGTACTGAAGCTTTCTTT
J: TRBJ1-1; size: once; V: TRBV3-1/TRBV3-2; D: TRBD1; CDR3: CASSQSTGGRAFF; DNA: TGTGCCAGCAGCCAGTCAACAGGGGGCCGGGCTTTCTTT
J: TRBJ2-1; size: .; V: TRBV19; D: TRBD1; CDR3: CASSPPGQVHEQFF; DNA: TGTGCCAGTAGCCCGCCGGGACAGGTTCATGAGCAGTTCTTC
J: TRBJ1-5; size: .; V: TRBV6-2/TRBV6-3; D: .; CDR3: CASSPRGADQPQHF; DNA: TGTGCCAGCAGTCCGCGAGGGGCGGATCAGCCCCAGCATTTT
J: TRBJ1-5; size: .; V: TRBV19; D: TRBD1; CDR3: CASSADRVQPQHF; DNA: TGTGCCAGTAGTGCAGACAGGGTCCAGCCCCAGCATTTT
J: TRBJ1-6; size: few; V: TRBV9; D: .; CDR3: CASSPARVSNSPLHF; DNA: TGTGCCAGCAGCCCAGCCCGCGTCTCTAATTCACCCCTCCACTTT
J: TRBJ2-3; size: .; V: TRBV7-2; D: .; CDR3: CASSFGGPADTQYF; DNA: TGTGCCAGCAGCTTCGGGGGACCGGCAGATACGCAGTATTTT
J: TRBJ2-5; size: .; V: TRBV5-1; D: TRBD1; CDR3: CASSLNTGGIKTQYF; DNA: TGCGCCAGCAGTCTTAATACAGGGGGCATCAAGACCCAGTACTTC
J: TRBJ2-7; size: .; V: TRBV5-6; D: .; CDR3: CASSLAGQTYEQYF; DNA: TGTGCCAGCAGCTTGGCCGGGCAGACCTACGAGCAGTACTTC
J: TRBJ1-1; size: .; V: TRBV5-4; D: TRBD1; CDR3: CASSLEPGQGTAWAFF; DNA: TGTGCCAGCAGCTTGGAACCGGGACAGGGGACCGCTTGGGCTTTCTTT
J: TRBJ2-7; size: .; V: TRBV2; D: .; CDR3: CASQYSASYEQYF; DNA: TGTGCCAGCCAATACAGCGCGTCCTACGAGCAGTACTTC
J: TRBJ2-5; size: .; V: TRBV6-2/TRBV6-3; D: .; CDR3: CASSVPGRLETQYF; DNA: TGTGCCAGCAGTGTCCCGGGACGCTTGGAGACCCAGTACTTC
J: TRBJ1-5; size: .; V: TRBV7-2; D: .; CDR3: CASSSSGAVPGGQPQHF; DNA: TGTGCCAGCAGCTCCAGTGGGGCTGTCCCTGGGGGTCAGCCCCAGCATTTT
J: TRBJ2-4; size: once; V: TRBV18; D: TRBD1; CDR3: CASQSDRGPKNIQYF; DNA: TGTGCCAGCCAGTCAGACAGGGGGCCCAAAAACATTCAGTACTTC
J: TRBJ2-1; size: .; V: TRBV5-1; D: TRBD1; CDR3: CASSLERTGGGEQFF; DNA: TGCGCCAGCAGCTTGGAGCGGACAGGGGGCGGTGAGCAGTTCTTC
J: TRBJ1-5; size: .; V: TRBV9; D: .; CDR3: CASSGTSSNQPQHF; DNA: TGTGCCAGCAGCGGGACTTCGAGCAATCAGCCCCAGCATTTT